Sequencing of this TCR beta chain was carried out in a study of vaccination effects on CD4 cells after COVID-19. Study information: Sample donation by two convalescent patients took place 16 days and one week before vaccination. Study-wide results and caveats: Among infection- and vaccine-induced clones, marked clonal contraction occurred late after vaccination. Convalescent patients in the study were few, and early post-infection timepoints were absent.

Trimming took 1 base from V and 4 from J, leaving 18 bases between them. The CDR3 runs 17 residues. Germline-derived CDR1 and CDR2 are MNHNS and SASEGT. The culture ran for about eleven days before CD4+ T cells were isolated. Infection with SARS-CoV-2 occurred in the person between March and December 2020, and PCR confirmed it. Comments on this clone: Its antigen is still unknown.

Libraries were prepared by immunoSEQ multiplex PCR; TCRdb keeps only in-frame clonotypes and omits some of them. The table has some 50,000 clones, around 74% seen once. This clonotype was sampled from a human donor who had a prior SARS-CoV-2 infection. This chain connects TRBV6-1 to TRBJ2-3; D might be TRBD1 (6 bases). The sequenced sample was CD4+ T cells from PBMCs cultured without peptide, obtained before COVID-19 vaccination. In nucleotides, the CDR3 is TGTGCCAGCAGTGAAGAGGGCCAGGGAAGGGGGTCAGATACGCAGTATTTT. Its translation is CASSEEGQGRGSDTQYF.